This T cell receptor beta chain is drawn from a study of T cell repertoires in cytomegalovirus infection. Across the whole study: Public TCR beta signatures marked donors with CMV infection and the matching HLA.

This clonotype was detected a few times. Germline loops: CDR1 LNHDA, CDR2 SQIVND (reference sequence). The length of the CDR3 is 15 residues. V was clipped by 3 bases and J by 5 bases; unmatched bases: 9. MiXCR, run by TCRdb on the reads, gives a single entry per CDR3 protein. The table has 150,000 to 200,000 distinct CDR3 sequences, approximately 14% seen once. The J gene is TRBJ1-1, the V gene TRBV19, with 7 bases matching TRBD1. The origin of this receptor is a human donor in good health (CMV status not recorded). Some clones in this sample may be carry-over from other donors' samples. Specimen: PBMCs. CDR3 in DNA: TGTGCCAGTAGTATTTCACCGGACAGGAGGACTGAAGCTTTCTTT. Protein: CASSISPDRRTEAFF.